Presented here are 10 T cell receptor beta chains from one specimen sequenced in a study of blood T cell repertoires in COVID-19. TCRdb's copy holds only in-frame clones and misses some; the assay was immunoSEQ multiplex PCR. The table includes roughly 250,000 clones, 84% detected once. Input material: peripheral blood. These receptors all stem from a woman aged 40 to 50 who had recovered from COVID-19.

The chain recombines TRBV14 with TRBJ2-5; no clear D. The germline V gene has CDR1 SGHDN and CDR2 FVKESK. V lost 4 bases and J lost 5, with 5 bases in between. The CDR3 runs to 11 residues. CDR3 nucleotides: TGTGCCAGCAGCCTTCGGGAGACCCAGTACTTC. Translated, it gives CASSLRETQYF.

The chain joins TRBV2 to TRBJ1-6; weak D call: TRBD1 (6 bases). CDR1 is SNHLY, CDR2 FYNNEI, per germline. Between the trimmed V and J ends, which lost 8 bases and 10 bases, there was a span of 15 bases. This CDR3 has 13 amino acids. CDR3 residues: CASSGAGVSPLHF. For the CDR3, the DNA is TGTGCCAGCTCCGGAGCAGGGGTGTCACCCCTCCACTTT.

This clone was seen a single time. The chain uses TRBV29-1 and TRBJ2-1, with D possibly TRBD1 on 5 matching bases. Germline CDR1 is SQVTM and CDR2 is ANQGSEA. CDR3 length: 13 residues. V was trimmed by 7 bases and J by 5 bases, leaving 15 bases between them. CDR3 DNA sequence: TGCAGCGCCGCAGGGCAGTCCAACAATGAGCAGTTCTTC. It specifies CSAAGQSNNEQFF.

This sequence joins TRBV18 and TRBJ2-3; D may be TRBD1 (5 bases). Germline CDR1 KGHSH, CDR2 LQKENI. This CDR3 is 16 amino acids long. V shed 3 bases and J shed 3 bases, with 16 bases lying between them. The CDR3 loop is CASSPQRETATDTQYF. CDR3 nucleotide sequence: TGTGCCAGCTCACCGCAGCGAGAGACAGCAACAGATACGCAGTATTTT.

This sequence joins TRBV12-3 or TRBV12-4 and TRBJ1-5; no reliable D call. The CDR3 contains 12 residues. Trimming stripped 5 bases from V and 4 bases from J, with 6 bases between. The CDR3 here is CASSLQNQPQHF. The CDR3 nucleotides read TGTGCCAGCAGTCTCCAGAATCAGCCCCAGCATTTT.

CDR3 DNA sequence: TGCGCCAGCAGCCAAGGCGGGGACCCGAGCAATCAGCCCCAGCATTTT. This gives the protein CASSQGGDPSNQPQHF. The chain carries TRBV4-1 and TRBJ1-5; D perhaps matches TRBD1 (5 bases). Trimming removed 1 base at V and 1 base at J, with 11 bases between. The CDR3 extends over 16 amino acids. Germline V gene lookup returns CDR1 MGHRA and CDR2 YSYEKL.

V usage is TRBV4-1 and J usage is TRBJ2-1, with TRBD2 matching over 14 bases. V gave up 1 base and J gave up 4 bases; unmatched junction bases: 3. The germline CDR1 and CDR2 sequences are MGHRA and YSYEKL. The CDR3 runs 17 residues. CDR3 protein: CASSQGLAGGLYNEQFF. CDR3 coding DNA: TGCGCCAGCAGCCAAGGACTAGCGGGGGGGCTATACAATGAGCAGTTCTTC.

This chain uses TRBV6-5 with TRBJ1-6; tentatively, D is TRBD1 (5 bases). The CDR3 has 16 amino acids. V lost 2 bases and J 11 bases, leaving 19 bases between the germline ends. Germline V gives CDR1 MNHEY, CDR2 SVGAGI. The CDR3 here is CASSYTKRMKGAPLHF. CDR3 bases: TGTGCCAGCAGTTACACAAAACGAATGAAAGGGGCACCCCTCCACTTT.

The chain is built from TRBV2 and TRBJ2-3; 10 bases are shared with TRBD2. Losses at the gene ends were 6 bases for V and 1 base for J; bases not matched to a gene: 13. This CDR3 region has 18 residues. Per germline, CDR1 SNHLY and CDR2 FYNNEI. In DNA, the CDR3 is TGTGCCAGCAGACCACCTAGCGGGGGTAAAGCGGGCACAGATACGCAGTATTTT. Residues: CASRPPSGGKAGTDTQYF.

The chain uses TRBV28 and TRBJ2-1, with D unresolved. The CDR3 has 15 amino acids. Trimming pared 4 bases from V and 0 bases from J, leaving 10 bases between. The germline V gene has CDR1 MDHEN and CDR2 SYDVKM. The CDR3 protein is CASSSGGSSYNEQFF. CDR3 bases: TGTGCCAGCAGTTCGGGTGGGTCCTCCTACAATGAGCAGTTCTTC.